One and the same sample provided the 12 T cell receptor beta chains below, sequenced in a study of beta chain features in type 1 diabetes. Isolated RNA was reverse transcribed in full, so expressed TCRB transcripts were sequenced. Sequencing used immunoSEQ multiplex PCR; TCRdb keeps in-frame clones, though not all of them. The sample holds under 900,000 clones, roughly 16% seen once. The source material was naive CD4+ T cells from blood. The receptors originated from a young woman in good health.

A few counts support this clone. V usage is TRBV6-5 and J usage is TRBJ2-6; no clear D gene. This CDR3 has 15 residues. Germline CDR1 and CDR2: MNHEY and SVGAGI. The ends were cut back, 2 bases at V and 1 base at J, with 6 bases in the middle. CDR3 sequence reads: CASSYTGSGANVLTF. The DNA for the CDR3 is TGTGCCAGCAGTTACACGGGTTCTGGGGCCAACGTCCTGACTTTC.

The sample holds a few counts of this clone. J is TRBJ2-1 and V is TRBV11-2; 10 bases agree with TRBD2. V shed 3 bases, J shed 2 bases, and the junction held 10 bases outside the gene matches. The CDR3 extends over 18 amino acids. CDR1 SGHAT and CDR2 FQNNGV come from the germline V gene. CDR3 in amino acids: CASSFLLAGVPPYNEQFF. In DNA form, the CDR3 reads TGTGCCAGCAGCTTTCTTCTAGCGGGAGTTCCCCCCTACAATGAGCAGTTCTTC.

In this sample, this clone turned up a few times. The chain combines TRBV7-3 with TRBJ2-6; tentative D call: TRBD1 (6 bases). V lost 5 bases and J lost 0, with 17 bases in between. CDR3 size: 18 residues. Germline values: CDR1 SGHTA, CDR2 FQGTGA. The CDR3 nucleotides read TGTGCCAGCAGCGCACAGGGCATTTATGGCTCTGGGGCCAACGTCCTGACTTTC. Amino acids: CASSAQGIYGSGANVLTF.

This clone was detected a few times. The chain carries TRBV28 and TRBJ2-2; perhaps TRBD2 as D (6 bases). Germline loops: CDR1 MDHEN, CDR2 SYDVKM. This CDR3 region has 15 residues. The V gene lost 6 bases and the J gene lost 1 base, with 12 bases spanning the gap. As DNA, the CDR3 is TGTGCCAGCAGGGAGGGGACCCTGAACACCGGGGAGCTGTTTTTT. It yields the protein CASREGTLNTGELFF.

This clone was counted a few times. This chain uses TRBV18 with TRBJ2-7; no firm D call. The CDR3 totals 11 residues. The germline CDR1 and CDR2 sequences are KGHSH and LQKENI. The germline V and J ends were trimmed by 5 bases and 4 bases, with 6 bases remaining between them. The CDR3 nucleotides are TGTGCCAGCTCATTCTCATACGAGCAGTACTTC. This encodes CASSFSYEQYF. The variable domain in full, completed from reference TRBV18 and TRBJ2-7, reads NAGVMQNPRHLVRRRGQEARLRCSPMKGHSHVYWYRQLPEEGLKFMVYLQKENIIDESGMPKERFSAEFPKEGPSILRIQQVVRGDSAAYFCASSFSYEQYFGPGTRLTVT.

The rearrangement uses TRBV7-2 and TRBJ2-7; the D is unclear. The CDR3 extends over 16 amino acids. The germline V gene encodes CDR1 SGHTA and CDR2 FQGNSA. V lost 1 base and J lost 2, with 15 bases in between. The CDR3 DNA reads as TGTGCCAGCAGCTTAGATGCGGAAATGTATGCCTACGAGCAGTACTTC. Encoded protein: CASSLDAEMYAYEQYF.

There are a few counts of this clone. The chain is built from TRBV2 and TRBJ2-1, with unresolved D. This CDR3 spans 14 amino acids. Germline values: CDR1 SNHLY, CDR2 FYNNEI. V was trimmed by 0 bases and J by 4 bases, leaving 7 bases between them. In DNA form, the CDR3 reads TGTGCCAGCAGTGAAGCAGGGCAGTACAATGAGCAGTTCTTC. This encodes CASSEAGQYNEQFF.

This chain links TRBV19 with TRBJ2-3; maybe TRBD2 (9 bases). The germline CDR1 and CDR2 sequences are LNHDA and SQIVND (reference sequence). The ends were cut back, 7 bases at V and 4 bases at J, with 24 bases in the middle. The CDR3 is made up of 17 amino acids. CDR3 DNA sequence: TGTGCCAGTAAAGGCGGGGACAGGACTAGCGCTGCAGATACGCAGTATTTT. It encodes CASKGGDRTSAADTQYF.

Here the CDR3 DNA reads TGTGCCAGCTCAAGACAGGGGATGGATGAAAAACTGTTTTTT. This encodes CASSRQGMDEKLFF. The genes are TRBV18 and TRBJ1-4; 8 bases are a match to TRBD1. Germline V gene sequence: CDR1 KGHSH, CDR2 LQKENI. The CDR3 extends over 14 amino acids. V was clipped by 5 bases and J by 6 bases; unmatched bases: 5.

This clone was seen only a few times. The V call is TRBV7-2, the J call TRBJ1-2; D is unresolved. CDR1 and CDR2 from the germline V gene are SGHTA and FQGNSA. The ends were cut back, 2 bases at V and 6 bases at J, with 16 bases in the middle. The CDR3 loop spans 15 amino acids. Here the CDR3 DNA reads TGTGCCAGCAGCTTACCTTACCTGATCCGAGATGGCTACACCTTC. This encodes CASSLPYLIRDGYTF.

This clone was recorded many times. The junction departs from germline at one end; a sequencing error may be responsible. The rearrangement uses TRBV7-7 and TRBJ2-4, with TRBD1 as a possible D gene (6 bases). Germline V gene sequence: CDR1 SSHAT, CDR2 FNYEAQ (reference sequence). The length of the CDR3 is 14 residues. CDR3 region: CASSLDLEGDIQYF. The CDR3 DNA follows: TGTGCTAGCAGCTTAGATCTAGAGGGGGACATTCAGTACTTC.

This chain's CDR3 is CASSNSRGQETQYF. The CDR3 bases are TGTGCCAGCAGCAATTCCCGGGGACAAGAGACCCAGTACTTC. The gene calls are TRBV7-2 and TRBJ2-5; tentatively, D is TRBD2 (5 bases). Germline CDR1 SGHTA, CDR2 FQGNSA. V was trimmed by 5 bases and J by 2 bases, leaving 12 bases between them. This CDR3 is 14 amino acids long.